The source of this T cell receptor (beta chain) is a study of long-term antiretroviral therapy in people with HIV (dated by TCRdb to between 2021 and 2024). Study-level background: The earliest samples were collected about a decade before the 2015 WHO recommendation for immediate ART, when ART was typically delayed until CD4 counts fell. This retrospective serial study examined whether starting ART and sustained HIV suppression were associated with changes in the composition and diversity of the TRB repertoire in peripheral blood. From 30 adults with confirmed HIV infection, the cohort provided fewer than 200 cryopreserved PBMC samples, gathered serially across a mean of around six years (range 1-12). About 35% of the 30 participants with HIV were female. No cross-contamination during QIAcube processing was shown when test extractions of a monoclonal T-cell line were performed alongside over 25 polyclonal samples.

Turning to this clone: It lacks a known antigen. No qualities accompany the bases; no much larger clone lies one base away.

To be included, a participant needed at least one PBMC sample from before ART initiation plus at least two post-ART samples. All participants with HIV were treated in the United States of America. Before DNA extraction, cryopreserved samples of 1-10 million PBMC were thawed and washed. At the time of the earliest PBMC sample for each participant with HIV, ages ranged from about 23 to 60 years. PBMC samples from each participant spanned 1-4 timepoints before ART initiation and 2-8 timepoints after ART initiation, with a median of 7 samples. Serial HIV viral load, CD4+ T-cell count, ART history and demographic data were obtained for every participant. Using a Qiagen kit on a QIAcube, genomic DNA was extracted from unsorted PBMC, with samples processed in batches of 12. The study at large found these results: Compared with controls, HIV repertoires had narrower CDR3 length ranges, and the network structure pointed to an antigen-experienced repertoire that shifted only slightly toward naive after ART. The samples were dated from about 2004 to 2017, and the ART regimens that were used may be less effective than current ART regimens. Starting ART was linked to a significant rise in TRB diversity, yet even with long-term ART the diversity remained significantly lower than in transplant donor controls. Inferences about post-ART repertoire changes are limited because no data were available on ART adherence, viral resistance or therapy changes. Expanded TRB clones identified before ART initiation dominated the repertoire across all time points, though the dominance fluctuated and decreased in many PLHIV after ART. Because PBMC availability was limited, only the TCR beta chain was sequenced, with no alpha chain pairing. Unsorted PBMC were profiled instead of sorted CD4+ and CD8+ T cells because pre-ART samples had limited cell numbers.

From a lookup of the germline V gene, CDR1 and CDR2 are MNHNS and SASEGT. Measured from the cysteine to the phenylalanine, the CDR3 is 13 residues long. Only the CDR3 part of the read is kept: 39 bases, read in frame from the first base. The V end loses 11 bases and the J end loses 1 base, and a stretch of 14 bases separates them. The immunoSEQ hsTCRB v3.0 assay was used at survey level resolution to sequence the TRB variable region. TRB sequencing targeted a depth of about 35,000-55,000 T-cell genomes per sample. TRB libraries were pooled and sequenced on an Illumina MiSeq using a v3 150-cycle kit. From the authors' description of their analysis: Repertoire analysis ran in R within a reproducible Nextflow workflow covering QC, data transformation and analysis. LymphoSeq2, an R package for exploring AIRR-Seq data, was used to implement custom analyses. A handful of samples that produced fewer than 5000 total TRB sequences were removed, so some 180 HIV repertoires were analyzed. Among the 200 or so HIV repertoires that were kept, 59 were collected before ART initiation and 120 to 140 were collected after ART initiation. Repertoires were downsampled to 5000 TRB nucleotide sequences, and summary statistics were averaged over 100 downsampling iterations. Only TRB sequences with CDR3 regions of at least seven amino acids were retained for analysis. A Shannon entropy-derived clonality score and the Gini coefficient were used to measure diversity. In repertoire networks, the top 5000 CDR3 amino acid sequences were linked whenever an edit distance of one separated two sequences. For TRB CDR3 amino acid sequences, GLIPH2 was used to predict antigen specificity groups and MHC restriction. CDR3 amino acid sequences were matched against VDJdb and McPAS-TCR to flag known CMV, EBV, HIV or tissue antigen associations. Pre-ART, post-ART and control groups were compared with Wilcoxon signed-rank tests and Holm-Bonferroni correction. This immuneACCESS table, as held by TCRdb, lists in-frame sequences with V and J called but not all clones. Of the missing ones, under half trace to an unresolved V gene in checked studies; the others have no known cause. V and J calls and clone size are as listed in that table; D and trimming were resolved from the DNA. For this sample the table gives some 26,000 clones, of which around 83% were detected only once. The ten largest clones add up to under 5.5% of the sample.

This TCR was sampled from a man between 35 and 55 years old with HIV. The V gene is TRBV6-1 and the J gene is TRBJ1-1, with TRBD1 as a weak D call on 5 bases. This sample comprised unsorted PBMCs, obtained approximately 2.7 years after starting antiretroviral therapy. The sequenced DNA is TGTGCCGCGTGGGACGGACCGAACACTGAAGCTTTCTTT. This sequence encodes CAAWDGPNTEAFF.